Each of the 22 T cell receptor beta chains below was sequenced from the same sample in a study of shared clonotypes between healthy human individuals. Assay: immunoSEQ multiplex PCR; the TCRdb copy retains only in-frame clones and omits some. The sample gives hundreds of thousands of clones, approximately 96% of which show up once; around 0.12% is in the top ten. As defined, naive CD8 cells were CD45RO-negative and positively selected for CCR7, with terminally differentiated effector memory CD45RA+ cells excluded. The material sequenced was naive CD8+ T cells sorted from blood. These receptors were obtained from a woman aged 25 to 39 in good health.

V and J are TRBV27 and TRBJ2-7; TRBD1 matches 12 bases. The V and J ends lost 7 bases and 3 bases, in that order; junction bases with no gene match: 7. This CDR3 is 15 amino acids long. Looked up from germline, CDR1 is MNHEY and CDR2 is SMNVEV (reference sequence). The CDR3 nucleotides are TGTGCCAGCAAACCGGGACAGGGGGCTGGCTACGAGCAGTACTTC. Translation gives CASKPGQGAGYEQYF.

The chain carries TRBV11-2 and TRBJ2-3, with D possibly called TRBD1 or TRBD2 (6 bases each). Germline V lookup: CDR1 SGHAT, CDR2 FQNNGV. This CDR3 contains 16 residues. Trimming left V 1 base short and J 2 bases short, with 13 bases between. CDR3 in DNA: TGTGCCAGCAGCTTAGGGGGGCGGGGAAACACAGATACGCAGTATTTT. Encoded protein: CASSLGGRGNTDTQYF.

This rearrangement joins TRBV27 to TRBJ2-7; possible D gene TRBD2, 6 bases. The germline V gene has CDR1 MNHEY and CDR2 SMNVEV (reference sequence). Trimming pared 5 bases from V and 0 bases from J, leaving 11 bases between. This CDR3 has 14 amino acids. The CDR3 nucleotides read TGTGCCAGCAGTCCCACTAGCATCTCCTACGAGCAGTACTTC. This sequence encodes CASSPTSISYEQYF.

The CDR3 loop is CATRQASSNQPQHF. As DNA, the CDR3 is TGTGCCACTAGACAGGCTTCCTCGAATCAGCCCCAGCATTTT. V usage is TRBV15 and J usage is TRBJ1-5; D may be TRBD1 (6 bases). CDR3 length: 14 amino acids. Germline V gene lookup returns CDR1 LNHNV and CDR2 YYDKDF (reference sequence). Trimming took 9 bases from V and 4 from J, leaving 16 bases between them.

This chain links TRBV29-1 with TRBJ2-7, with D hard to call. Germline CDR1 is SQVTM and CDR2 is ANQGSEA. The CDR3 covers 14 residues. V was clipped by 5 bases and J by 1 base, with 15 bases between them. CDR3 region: CSVWAPSRSYEQYF. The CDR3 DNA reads TGCAGCGTTTGGGCTCCCAGTAGGTCCTACGAGCAGTACTTC.

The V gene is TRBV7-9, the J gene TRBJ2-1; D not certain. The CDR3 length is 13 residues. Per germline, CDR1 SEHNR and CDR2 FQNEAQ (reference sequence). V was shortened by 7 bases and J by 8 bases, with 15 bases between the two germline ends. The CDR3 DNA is TGTGCCAGCATCTCTCCAGGCCGCTATGAGCAGTTCTTC. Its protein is CASISPGRYEQFF. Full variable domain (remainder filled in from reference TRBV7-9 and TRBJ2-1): DTGVSQNPRHKITKRGQNVTFRCDPISEHNRLYWYRQTLGQGPEFLTYFQNEAQLEKSRLLSDRFSAERPKGSFSTLEIQRTEQGDSAMYLCASISPGRYEQFFGPGTRLTVL.

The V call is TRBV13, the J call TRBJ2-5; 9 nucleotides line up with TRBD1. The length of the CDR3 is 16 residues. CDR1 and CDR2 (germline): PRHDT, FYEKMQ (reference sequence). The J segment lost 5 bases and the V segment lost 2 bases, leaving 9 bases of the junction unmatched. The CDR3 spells CASSLNGDRDWETQYF. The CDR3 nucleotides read TGTGCCAGCAGCTTAAACGGGGACAGGGACTGGGAGACCCAGTACTTC.

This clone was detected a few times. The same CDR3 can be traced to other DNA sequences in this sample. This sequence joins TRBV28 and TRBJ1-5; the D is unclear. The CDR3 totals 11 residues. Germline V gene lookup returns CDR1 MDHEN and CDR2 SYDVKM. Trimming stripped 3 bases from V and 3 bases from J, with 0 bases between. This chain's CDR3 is CASSFNQPQHF. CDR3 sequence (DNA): TGTGCCAGCAGTTTCAATCAGCCCCAGCATTTT.

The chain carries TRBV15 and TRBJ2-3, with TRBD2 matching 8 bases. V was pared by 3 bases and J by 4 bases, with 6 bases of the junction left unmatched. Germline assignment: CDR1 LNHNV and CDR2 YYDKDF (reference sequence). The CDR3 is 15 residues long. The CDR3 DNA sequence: TGTGCCACCAGCAGGGAGAGCGGGAGCCCAGATACGCAGTATTTT. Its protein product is CATSRESGSPDTQYF.

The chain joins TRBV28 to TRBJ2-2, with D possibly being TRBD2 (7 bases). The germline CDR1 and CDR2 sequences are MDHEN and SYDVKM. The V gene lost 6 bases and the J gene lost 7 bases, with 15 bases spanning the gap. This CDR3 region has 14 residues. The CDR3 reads CASSLTGRGGELFF. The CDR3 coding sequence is TGTGCCAGCAGCCTTACAGGGAGGGGCGGGGAGCTGTTTTTT.

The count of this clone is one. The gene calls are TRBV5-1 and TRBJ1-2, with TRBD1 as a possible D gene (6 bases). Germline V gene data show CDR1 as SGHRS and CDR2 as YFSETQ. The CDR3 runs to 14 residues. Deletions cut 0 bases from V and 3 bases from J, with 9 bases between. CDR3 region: CASSLEGGYYGYTF. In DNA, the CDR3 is TGCGCCAGCAGCTTGGAGGGGGGTTACTATGGCTACACCTTC.

The chain's CDR3 is CASSFPSANTGELFF. Written as DNA, the CDR3 is TGTGCCAGCAGCTTCCCGAGCGCGAACACCGGGGAGCTGTTTTTT. The chain uses TRBV13 and TRBJ2-2; D is undetermined. Germline lookup yields CDR1 PRHDT and CDR2 FYEKMQ (reference sequence). This CDR3 contains 15 residues. V shed 3 bases and J shed 0 bases, with 8 bases lying between them.

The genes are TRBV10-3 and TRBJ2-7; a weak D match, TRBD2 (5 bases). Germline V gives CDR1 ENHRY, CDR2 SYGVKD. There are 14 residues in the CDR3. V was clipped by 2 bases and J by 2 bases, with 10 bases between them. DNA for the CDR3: TGTGCCATCAGTGAGGAGGGCACACCCTACGAGCAGTACTTC. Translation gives CAISEEGTPYEQYF.

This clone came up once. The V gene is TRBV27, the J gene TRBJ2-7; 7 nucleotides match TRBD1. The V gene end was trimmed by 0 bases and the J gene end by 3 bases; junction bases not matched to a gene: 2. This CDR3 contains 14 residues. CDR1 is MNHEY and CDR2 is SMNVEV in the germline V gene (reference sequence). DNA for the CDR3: TGTGCCAGCAGTTTATCGGGGACAGTCTACGAGCAGTACTTC. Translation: CASSLSGTVYEQYF.

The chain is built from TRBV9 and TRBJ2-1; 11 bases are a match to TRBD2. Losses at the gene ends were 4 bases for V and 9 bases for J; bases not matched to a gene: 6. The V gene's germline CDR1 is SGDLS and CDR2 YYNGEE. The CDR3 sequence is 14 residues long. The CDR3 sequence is CASSTSGSRSEQFF. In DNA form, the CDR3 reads TGTGCCAGCAGCACTAGCGGGAGCCGTTCTGAGCAGTTCTTC.

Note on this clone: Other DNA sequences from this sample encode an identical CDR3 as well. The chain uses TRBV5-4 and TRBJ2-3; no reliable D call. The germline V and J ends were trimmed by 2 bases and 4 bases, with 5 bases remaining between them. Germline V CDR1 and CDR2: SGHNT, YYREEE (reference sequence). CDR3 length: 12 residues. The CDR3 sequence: CASSLSADTQYF. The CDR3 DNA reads TGTGCCAGCAGCTTATCGGCAGATACGCAGTATTTT.

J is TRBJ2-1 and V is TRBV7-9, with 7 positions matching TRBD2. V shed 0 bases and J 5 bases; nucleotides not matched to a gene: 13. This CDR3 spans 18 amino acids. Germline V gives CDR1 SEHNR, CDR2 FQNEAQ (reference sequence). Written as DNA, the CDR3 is TGTGCCAGCAGCTTAGCAGTAAGGCGGGAGAGATTTGACAATGAGCAGTTCTTC. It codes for CASSLAVRRERFDNEQFF.

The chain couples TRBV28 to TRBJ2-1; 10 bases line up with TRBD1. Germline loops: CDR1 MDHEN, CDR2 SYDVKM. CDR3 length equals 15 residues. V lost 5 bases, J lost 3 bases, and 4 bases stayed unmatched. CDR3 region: CASSTGQGNYNEQFF. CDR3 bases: TGTGCCAGCAGTACGGGACAGGGGAACTACAATGAGCAGTTCTTC.

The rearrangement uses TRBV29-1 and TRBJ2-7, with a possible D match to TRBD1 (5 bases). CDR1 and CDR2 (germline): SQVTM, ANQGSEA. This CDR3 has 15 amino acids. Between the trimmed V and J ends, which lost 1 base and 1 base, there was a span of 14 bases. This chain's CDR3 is CSVEGGGDFSYEQYF. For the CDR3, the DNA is TGCAGCGTTGAAGGGGGCGGAGACTTTTCCTACGAGCAGTACTTC.

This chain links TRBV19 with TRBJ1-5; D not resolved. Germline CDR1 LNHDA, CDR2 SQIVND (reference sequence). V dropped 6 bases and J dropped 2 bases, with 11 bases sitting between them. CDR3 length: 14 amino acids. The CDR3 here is CASRIPGGNQPQHF. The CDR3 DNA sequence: TGTGCCAGTAGGATCCCGGGAGGCAATCAGCCCCAGCATTTT. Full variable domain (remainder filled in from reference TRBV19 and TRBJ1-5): DGGITQSPKYLFRKEGQNVTLSCEQNLNHDAMYWYRQDPGQGLRLIYYSQIVNDFQKGDIAEGYSVSREKKESFPLTVTSAQKNPTAFYLCASRIPGGNQPQHFGDGTRLSIL.

The CDR3 sequence is CAWQGLSGYTF. CDR3 coding DNA: TGTGCCTGGCAGGGACTATCTGGCTACACCTTC. V gene TRBV30 combines with J gene TRBJ1-2; D might be TRBD1 (5 bases). CDR3 length: 11 amino acids. V shed 5 bases and J shed 7 bases, with 11 bases lying between them. Looked up from germline, CDR1 is GTSNPN and CDR2 is SVGIG (reference sequence).

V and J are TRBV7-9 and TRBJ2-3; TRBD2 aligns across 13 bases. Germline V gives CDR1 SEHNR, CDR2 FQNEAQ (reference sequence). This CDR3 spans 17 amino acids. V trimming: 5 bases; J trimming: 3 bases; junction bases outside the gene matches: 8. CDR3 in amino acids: CASSQEQTSGGTDTQYF. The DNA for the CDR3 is TGTGCCAGCAGCCAAGAGCAGACTAGCGGGGGGACAGATACGCAGTATTTT.